The clone carrying this T cell receptor beta chain was picked up many times. Trimming stripped 5 bases from V and 0 bases from J, with 11 bases between. The length of the CDR3 is 14 residues. Germline V gives CDR1 DFQATT, CDR2 SNEGSKA (reference sequence). This sample stems from a study of T-cell memory formation after mild COVID-19. About the research overall: Largely donor-specific sequence clusters came from a couple of donors.

TCRdb reanalysed the 5' RACE reads using MiXCR and keeps one entry per CDR3 protein. The sample shows tens of thousands of distinct CDR3 sequences, under 25% of them seen only once. The sequence derives from an adult who had mild COVID-19 (a few samples of this study predate the infection). Cell type and time point are not known. Material: PBMCs or a T cell subset sorted from them (not recorded which). This chain uses TRBV20-1 with TRBJ2-1, with a weak D call TRBD2 (5 bases). In DNA, the CDR3 is TGCAGTGCTCCTAGCTCTTCCTCCTACAATGAGCAGTTCTTC. Amino acid sequence: CSAPSSSSYNEQFF.